One and the same sample provided the 22 T cell receptor beta chains below, sequenced in a study of T-cell reconstitution after alpha-beta-depleted transplantation in children. Unique molecular identifiers were incorporated when the TCRbeta library was constructed. TCRdb passed the PCR reads through MiXCR, listing each CDR3 protein once. The data show about 250,000 distinct CDR3 sequences, roughly a quarter seen once. Sequenced material: PBMCs, mostly from graft donor cells, taken 360 days after TCRalphabeta/CD19-depleted stem cell transplant. The receptors here all came from a female patient aged 2-15 years who had a stem cell transplant for congenital amegakaryocytic thrombocytopenia, so the T cells may come from the graft donor.

The V and J genes are TRBV15 and TRBJ2-3; 7 bases align to TRBD2. The CDR3 consists of 15 residues. Germline CDR1 is LNHNV and CDR2 is YYDKDF (reference sequence). With 0 bases clipped from V and 8 bases from J, the junction kept 8 bases outside the gene matches. DNA of the CDR3: TGTGCCACCAGCAGAGATCGACGGGGGGTGGCTACGCAGTATTTT. Translation gives CATSRDRRGVATQYF.

This clonotype was seen at least ten times. The genes are TRBV4-1 and TRBJ1-4; D unresolved. The germline V gene encodes CDR1 MGHRA and CDR2 YSYEKL. The V gene lost 1 base and the J gene lost 8 bases, with 14 bases spanning the gap. The CDR3 has 15 residues. The DNA of the CDR3 is TGCGCCAGCAGCCAAGTCGGAGGGCCCAAGGAAAAACTGTTTTTT. It yields the protein CASSQVGGPKEKLFF.

The sample holds many counts of this clonotype. The rearrangement links TRBV2 to TRBJ2-7; D might be TRBD2 (6 bases). CDR3 length: 13 residues. V shed 5 bases and J shed 6 bases, with 14 bases lying between them. Germline lookup yields CDR1 SNHLY and CDR2 FYNNEI. The CDR3 spells CASSSLRRGEQYF. Written as DNA, the CDR3 is TGTGCCAGCAGTTCCCTCCGGCGGGGCGAGCAGTACTTC.

The table lists this clonotype with a few counts. The chain joins TRBV10-3 to TRBJ2-1; 14 bases align to TRBD2. J lost 4 bases, V lost 6 bases, and 17 bases had no gene match. Germline V gives CDR1 ENHRY, CDR2 SYGVKD. The CDR3 loop spans 20 amino acids. DNA for the CDR3: TGTGCCATCAGCGATAGATCCGGGACTAGCGGGGGCCCAGGGTACAATGAGCAGTTCTTC. Amino acids: CAISDRSGTSGGPGYNEQFF.

In the case of this clonotype: Since a much larger clone is just one base distant, this may be a read error. The chain has TRBV11-2 and TRBJ2-2, with D possibly matching TRBD2 (6 bases). The CDR3 is made up of 16 amino acids. Germline lookup yields CDR1 SGHAT and CDR2 FQNNGV. The CDR3 DNA sequence: TGTGCCAGCAGCTTAGAGGACGAAGTGGGCGCCGGGGAGGTGTTTTTT. It translates to CASSLEDEVGAGEVFF.

This clonotype was picked up many times. The rearrangement joins TRBV13 to TRBJ2-1; 15 bases are shared with TRBD2. V trimming: 6 bases; J trimming: 3 bases; junction bases outside the gene matches: 3. Germline CDR1 and CDR2: PRHDT and FYEKMQ (reference sequence). The CDR3 totals 16 residues. The CDR3 is CASRGTSGRIYNEQFF. CDR3 bases: TGTGCCAGCAGAGGGACTAGCGGGAGGATCTACAATGAGCAGTTCTTC.

This chain links TRBV21-1 with TRBJ2-5; the table's D call, TRBD2, has no DNA check behind it. TRBV21-1 is recorded as a pseudogene. The CDR3 covers 16 residues. DNA of the CDR3: TGTGCCAGCAGCATTCTAGCGGGAGGGAGGCGAGAGACCGAGTACTTC. This sequence encodes CASSILAGGRRETEYF.

There are a few counts of this clonotype. This chain joins TRBV7-9 and TRBJ2-7, with D tentatively TRBD1 (5 bases). The CDR3 is made up of 15 amino acids. The germline V gene has CDR1 SEHNR and CDR2 FQNEAQ (reference sequence). The V and J ends lost 6 bases and 0 bases respectively, with 15 bases between them. CDR3 region: CASRRVGQGSYEQYF. The CDR3 coding sequence is TGTGCCAGCAGAAGAGTCGGGCAGGGCTCCTACGAGCAGTACTTC.

The chain combines TRBV7-2 with TRBJ2-3; 15 nucleotides match TRBD2. Trimming cost V 4 bases and J 5 bases; bases outside gene matches: 4. Germline CDR1 and CDR2: SGHTA and FQGNSA. CDR3 length equals 16 residues. This CDR3 is CASSSRTSGRVDTQYF. CDR3 DNA sequence: TGTGCCAGCAGCTCGAGGACTAGCGGGAGGGTAGATACGCAGTATTTT.

A few counts support this clonotype. The genes are TRBV20-1 and TRBJ2-5; 9 nucleotides align to TRBD2. Trimming cost V 5 bases and J 4 bases; bases outside gene matches: 5. Germline CDR1 DFQATT, CDR2 SNEGSKA (reference sequence). The CDR3 is made up of 13 amino acids. The CDR3 nucleotides are TGCAGTGCTCGGGGACTAGCTGGAGAGACCCAGTACTTC. Residues: CSARGLAGETQYF.

The table lists this clonotype with a few counts. This chain connects TRBV20-1 to TRBJ2-2; D is perhaps TRBD2 (6 bases). The CDR3 length is 13 residues. Trimming cost V 4 bases and J 1 base, with 7 bases left between them. Germline-derived CDR1 and CDR2 are DFQATT and SNEGSKA (reference sequence). CDR3 sequence reads: CSANGRNTGELFF. CDR3 DNA: TGCAGTGCTAACGGGAGGAACACCGGGGAGCTGTTTTTT.

The genes are TRBV20-1 and TRBJ2-1, with 7 bases matching TRBD2. This CDR3 is 14 amino acids long. Germline V gene sequence: CDR1 DFQATT, CDR2 SNEGSKA (reference sequence). The J segment lost 0 bases and the V segment lost 2 bases, leaving 1 base of the junction unmatched. CDR3 sequence: CSARPSGSYNEQFF. The CDR3 DNA reads TGCAGTGCTAGACCTAGCGGCTCCTACAATGAGCAGTTCTTC.

The gene calls are TRBV20-1 and TRBJ2-5, with 9 bases matching TRBD2. The CDR3 sequence is 13 residues long. Germline V lookup: CDR1 DFQATT, CDR2 SNEGSKA (reference sequence). Trimming removed 6 bases from V and 4 bases from J; junction bases left unmatched: 6. CDR3 in amino acids: CSARVAGAETQYF. The CDR3 region has the DNA TGCAGTGCCCGCGTAGCGGGAGCAGAGACCCAGTACTTC.

The chain employs TRBV12-3 or TRBV12-4 and TRBJ1-3; 7 bases are a match to TRBD1. After removal of 5 bases from V and 3 bases from J, the junction contained 7 bases not matched to a gene. This CDR3 has 15 residues. This CDR3 is CASSIGQVYGNTIYF. The CDR3 DNA reads as TGTGCCAGCAGTATCGGACAGGTCTATGGAAACACCATATATTTT.

This clonotype has only one observation. The V and J genes are TRBV11-2 and TRBJ1-1; D may be TRBD1 (5 bases). Germline V gene data show CDR1 as SGHAT and CDR2 as FQNNGV. V lost 5 bases and J lost 9, with 25 bases in between. The CDR3 consists of 16 residues. CDR3: CASSLGYDSGSRKAFF. Written as DNA, the CDR3 is TGTGCCAGCAGCCTAGGTTATGACAGCGGAAGCAGAAAAGCTTTCTTT.

This chain links TRBV7-6 with TRBJ2-1; 8 bases agree with TRBD2. CDR3 length equals 15 residues. V lost 5 bases, J lost 3 bases, and 6 bases stayed unmatched. Germline loops: CDR1 SGHVS, CDR2 FNYEAQ. CDR3 amino acids: CASSNGLADYNEQFF. The CDR3 region has the DNA TGTGCCAGCAGCAACGGACTAGCTGACTACAATGAGCAGTTCTTC.

V usage is TRBV5-5 and J usage is TRBJ2-3; TRBD2 agrees at 8 bases. Germline CDR1 is SGHKS and CDR2 is YYEKEE (reference sequence). CDR3 length: 16 residues. V shed 4 bases and J 0 bases; nucleotides not matched to a gene: 7. The chain's CDR3 is CASSRTSGISTDTQYF. CDR3 coding DNA: TGTGCCAGCAGCCGTACTAGCGGTATAAGCACAGATACGCAGTATTTT.

V and J are TRBV6-1 and TRBJ2-7; 7 bases map to TRBD1. This CDR3 has 13 residues. With 5 bases clipped from V and 4 bases from J, the junction kept 5 bases outside the gene matches. Germline assignment: CDR1 MNHNS and CDR2 SASEGT. The CDR3 nucleotides are TGTGCCAGCAGTCGCCTGGGACAGTACGAGCAGTACTTC. Amino acids: CASSRLGQYEQYF.

The chain employs TRBV4-1 and TRBJ2-3, with 9 bases that match TRBD2. Germline V CDR1 and CDR2: MGHRA, YSYEKL. The CDR3 is 17 residues long. Germline trimming cut 0 bases from V and 1 base from J; bases unmatched to any gene: 5. The CDR3 DNA follows: TGCGCCAGCAGCCAAGATCGGGCGGGGGGGGGCACAGATACGCAGTATTTT. Amino acid sequence: CASSQDRAGGGTDTQYF.

This clonotype was recorded a few times. The chain is built from TRBV5-1 and TRBJ1-1, with 9 bases fitting TRBD1. Looked up from germline, CDR1 is SGHRS and CDR2 is YFSETQ. V dropped 0 bases and J dropped 0; count of bases not matched to a gene: 9. The CDR3 contains 18 residues. The CDR3 is CASSLARDRGGLNTEAFF. CDR3 DNA: TGCGCCAGCAGCTTGGCGCGCGACAGGGGGGGCTTGAACACTGAAGCTTTCTTT. Variable domain in full (rest from reference TRBV5-1 and TRBJ1-1): KAGVTQTPRYLIKTRGQQVTLSCSPISGHRSVSWYQQTPGQGLQFLFEYFSETQRNKGNFPGRFSGRQFSNSRSEMNVSTLELGDSALYLCASSLARDRGGLNTEAFFGQGTRLTVV.

The chain is built from TRBV6-1 and TRBJ2-7; 13 bases map to TRBD2. The germline V gene has CDR1 MNHNS and CDR2 SASEGT. V shed 9 bases and J 1 base; nucleotides not matched to a gene: 6. The CDR3 length is 15 residues. In DNA form, the CDR3 reads TGTGCCAGTTCCCCGGGACTAGCGGGATCCTACGAGCAGTACTTC. Translation gives CASSPGLAGSYEQYF.

This clonotype was detected a few times. J is TRBJ1-2 and V is TRBV7-9; TRBD1 aligns across 10 bases. This CDR3 has 14 amino acids. Germline-derived CDR1 and CDR2 are SEHNR and FQNEAQ (reference sequence). The J segment lost 2 bases and the V segment lost 7 bases, leaving 4 bases of the junction unmatched. The CDR3 DNA reads as TGTGCCAGCAAACTGGACAGGGGGAACTATGGCTACACCTTC. Translating it yields CASKLDRGNYGYTF.